This T cell receptor beta chain derives from a study of cytomegalovirus exposure and HLA in healthy donors. Turning to the study itself: The approximately 110 validation repertoires used a platform that matched the one used for the 666 first-cohort repertoires, as a later analysis reported. Study-wide results and limits: As confirmed in vitro, three CMV-associated chains were specific for CMV antigens. The study recorded about 150 TCR beta chains that were cytomegalovirus-associated. With high specificity and sensitivity, the classifier reportedly diagnosed cytomegalovirus status.

Points on this clone: What it binds is not known.

CDR1 is MNHNY and CDR2 is SVGAGI in the germline V gene (reference sequence). This CDR3 spans 16 amino acids. V was cut by 7 bases and J by 1 base, with 20 bases left in between. Only in-frame clones appear in the TCRdb table, and some are missing; sequencing was by immunoSEQ multiplex PCR. The sample contains tens of thousands of clones, roughly 97% of which appear only once. The receptor's source is a young man in good health and CMV-seronegative. Sequenced input: PBMCs. V and J are TRBV6-6 and TRBJ2-7, with a possible D match to TRBD1 (7 bases). CDR3 region: CASTQRAGTESYEQYV. The CDR3 DNA is TGTGCCAGCACACAAAGGGCGGGGACAGAATCCTACGAGCAGTACGTC.